This record covers a single TCR beta chain. The CDR3 length is 14 residues. Losses at the gene ends were 5 bases for V and 2 bases for J; bases not matched to a gene: 5. Per the germline V gene, CDR1 is MNHEY and CDR2 is SMNVEV (reference sequence). Recruitment covered about 26 US areas and drew participants whose ages spanned roughly 18 to 100 years. Cohorts were assigned according to the clinical history that participants reported. The entry originates in a study of blood T cell repertoires in COVID-19. The wider study: Collection of acute and convalescent COVID-19 samples took place in the United States, Italy and Spain.

Authors' processing steps: Using reference gene primer amplification, nucleated cell counts were estimated. Only in-frame clones appear in the TCRdb table, and some are missing; sequencing was by immunoSEQ multiplex PCR. The V and J calls and clone size come from that table; D and trimming were worked out from the DNA. The sample includes 200,000 to 250,000 clones, more than 75% of them seen just once. This sequence originates from a woman aged 45-59 years who had recovered from COVID-19. The chain is built from TRBV27 and TRBJ2-7; 8 positions agree with TRBD1. The sequencing sample was made of PBMCs or T cells enriched from blood (not recorded which). CDR3 amino acids: CASSDRGPTYEQYF. CDR3 sequence (DNA): TGTGCCAGCAGTGACAGGGGACCGACCTACGAGCAGTACTTC.